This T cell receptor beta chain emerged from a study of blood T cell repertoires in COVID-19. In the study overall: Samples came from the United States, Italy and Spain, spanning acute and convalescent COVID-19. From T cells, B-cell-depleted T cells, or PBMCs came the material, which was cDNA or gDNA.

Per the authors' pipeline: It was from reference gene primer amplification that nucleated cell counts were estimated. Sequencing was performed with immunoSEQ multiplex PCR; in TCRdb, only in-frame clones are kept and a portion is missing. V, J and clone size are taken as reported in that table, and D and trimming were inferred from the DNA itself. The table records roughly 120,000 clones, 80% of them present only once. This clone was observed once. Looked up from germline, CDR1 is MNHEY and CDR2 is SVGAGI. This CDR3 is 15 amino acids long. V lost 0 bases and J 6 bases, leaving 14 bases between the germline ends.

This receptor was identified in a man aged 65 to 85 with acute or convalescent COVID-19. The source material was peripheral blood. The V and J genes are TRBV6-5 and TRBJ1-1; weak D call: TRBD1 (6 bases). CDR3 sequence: CASSYSIQGKAEAFF. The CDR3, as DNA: TGTGCCAGCAGTTACTCGATTCAGGGGAAGGCTGAAGCTTTCTTT.